A selection of T cell receptor beta chains follows, all from one sample in a study of cytomegalovirus exposure and HLA in healthy donors. Data came from immunoSEQ multiplex PCR; TCRdb stores just in-frame clones and leaves some out. The table records 150,000 to 200,000 clones, about four fifths of them present only once. The material sequenced was PBMCs. These receptors were collected from a young man in good health and CMV-seropositive. CDR3s include the opening cysteine and the closing phenylalanine or tryptophan. Each record gives: V gene, J gene, CDR3 length, CDR3 protein.

TRBV19,TRBJ2-7,14,CATQTSGDSYEQYF
TRBV4-1,TRBJ2-5,14,CASSAPGTGETQYF
TRBV5-4,TRBJ2-7,14,CASSRAGGSYEQYF
TRBV11-2,TRBJ2-1,14,CASSVSGRVNEQFF
TRBV5-6,TRBJ2-7,15,CASSLGGTGRHEQYF
TRBV19,TRBJ2-1,16,CASSSLAGLSGNEQFF
TRBV7-6,TRBJ2-5,12,CASSLARETQYF
TRBV13,TRBJ2-2,14,CASSPGRNTGELFF
TRBV6-5,TRBJ2-1,15,CASSSSRDSRNEQFF
TRBV6-1,TRBJ2-7,15,CASRRLAGSSYEQYF
TRBV6-1,TRBJ1-4,16,CASSEYQGITNEKLFF
TRBV15,TRBJ2-7,18,CATSRELGWSLMDYEQYF
TRBV12-5,TRBJ2-7,13,CASGLSPSDEQYF
TRBV18,TRBJ2-1,14,CASSGREVPNEQFF
TRBV5-1,TRBJ2-1,15,CASSPGLASYNEQFF
TRBV19,TRBJ1-2,15,CASRHGQGALGGYTF
TRBV5-1,TRBJ2-7,12,CASSPWGVEQYF
TRBV28,TRBJ2-5,15,CASSSPDRGKRTQYF
TRBV7-3,TRBJ2-5,15,CASSLRGGVQETQYF
TRBV5-1,TRBJ2-1,17,CASSLRLAQGAYNEQFF
TRBV19,TRBJ2-7,11,CASGSSYEQYF
TRBV4-2,TRBJ2-1,16,CASSQDKNGRGNEQFF
TRBV28,TRBJ1-5,16,CASSLRPGGSNQPQHF
TRBV30,TRBJ1-1,13,CAWRGGPGTEAFF
TRBV19,TRBJ2-7,13,CASSLYYLYEQYF